This TCR beta chain was identified during a study of tumor and adjacent non-tumor tissue in lung cancer. Three rounds of nested PCR, following a modified ARM-PCR protocol, produced the TCRbeta library. TCRdb called the multiplex PCR reads again in MiXCR, with one record for every CDR3 protein. The repertoire includes about 110,000 distinct CDR3 sequences, roughly 77% of them detected once, and about 39% sits in the top ten. Germline assignment: CDR1 DFQATT and CDR2 SNEGSKA (reference sequence). The CDR3 spans 17 residues. The sample holds a few counts of this clonotype. Antigen: not known. At one end, the junction sequence differs from germline, possibly due to a read error. Study-wide results and limits: Tumor repertoires had a smaller top 100 clone share than normal lung. Tumor tissue had significantly higher TCR diversity than normal lung.

No cell sorting was done before RNA was extracted from the tissue. This chain links TRBV20-1 with TRBJ1-5, with D unclear. The clonotype was recovered from a woman aged 55-69 years with non-small cell lung cancer. Sequencing was carried out using lung tumor tissue. The CDR3 nucleotides are TGCAGTGCTAGAGAATCTAGGGCAGGTTCTAACAATCAGCCCGAGCATTTT. It yields the protein CSARESRAGSNNQPEHF.